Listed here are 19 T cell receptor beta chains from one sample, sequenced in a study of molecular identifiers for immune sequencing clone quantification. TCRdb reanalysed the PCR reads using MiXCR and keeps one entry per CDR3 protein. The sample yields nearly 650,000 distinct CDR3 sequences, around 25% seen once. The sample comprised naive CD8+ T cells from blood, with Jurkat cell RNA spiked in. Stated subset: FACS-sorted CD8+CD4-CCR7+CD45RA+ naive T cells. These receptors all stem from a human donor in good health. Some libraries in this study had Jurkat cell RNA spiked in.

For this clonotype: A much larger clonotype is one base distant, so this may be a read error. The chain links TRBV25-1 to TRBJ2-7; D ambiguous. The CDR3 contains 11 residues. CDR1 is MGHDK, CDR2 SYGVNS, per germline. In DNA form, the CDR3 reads TGTGCCAGCAGTGATGCCTACAAGCAGTACTTC. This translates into CASSDAYKQYF.

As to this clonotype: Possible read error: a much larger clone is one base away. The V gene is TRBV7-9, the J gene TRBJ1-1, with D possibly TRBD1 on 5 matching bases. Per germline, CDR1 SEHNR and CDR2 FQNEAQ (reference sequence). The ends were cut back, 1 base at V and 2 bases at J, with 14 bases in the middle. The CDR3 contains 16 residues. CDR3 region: CASSLDIGWGNTEAFF. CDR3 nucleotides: TGTGCCAGCAGCTTAGATATAGGCTGGGGCAACACTGAAGCTTTCTTT.

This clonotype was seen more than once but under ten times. The CDR3 DNA reads TGTGCCAGTAGTATAGGACGGGCGTGGGACACTGAAGCTTTCTTT. This sequence encodes CASSIGRAWDTEAFF. This chain links TRBV19 with TRBJ1-1, with D unclear. Looked up from germline, CDR1 is LNHDA and CDR2 is SQIVND (reference sequence). This CDR3 is built from 15 residues. Deletions cut 1 base from V and 3 bases from J, with 12 bases between.

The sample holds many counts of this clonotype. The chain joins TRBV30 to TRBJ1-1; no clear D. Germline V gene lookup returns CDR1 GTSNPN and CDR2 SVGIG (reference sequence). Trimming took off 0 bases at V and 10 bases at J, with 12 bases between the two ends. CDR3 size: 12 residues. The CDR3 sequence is CAWSVVAPGAFF. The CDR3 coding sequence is TGTGCCTGGAGTGTCGTCGCACCGGGAGCTTTCTTT.

In nucleotides, the CDR3 is TGTGCCAGCAGCAACCAGAGGGAGTCTAACTATGGCTACACCTTC. It codes for CASSNQRESNYGYTF. The chain couples TRBV21-1 to TRBJ1-2. TRBV21-1 represents a pseudogene. The CDR3 loop spans 15 amino acids.

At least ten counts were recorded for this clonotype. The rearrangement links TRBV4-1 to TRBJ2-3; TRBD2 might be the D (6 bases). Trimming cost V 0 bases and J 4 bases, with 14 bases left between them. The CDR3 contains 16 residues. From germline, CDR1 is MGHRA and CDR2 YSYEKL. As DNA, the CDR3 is TGCGCCAGCAGCCAAGAACCGGGACTGTCTTCAGATACGCAGTATTTT. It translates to CASSQEPGLSSDTQYF.

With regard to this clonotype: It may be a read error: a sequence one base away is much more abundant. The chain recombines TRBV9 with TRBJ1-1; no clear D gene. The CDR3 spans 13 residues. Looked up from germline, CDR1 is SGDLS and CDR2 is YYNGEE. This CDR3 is CASGVDGETEAFF. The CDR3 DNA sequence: TGTGCCAGCGGCGTAGACGGAGAAACTGAAGCTTTCTTT.

CDR3 sequence reads: CASSPGSGVNTGELFF. Written as DNA, the CDR3 is TGTGCCAGCAGCCCGGGGTCAGGGGTTAACACCGGGGAGCTGTTTTTT. V is TRBV27 and J is TRBJ2-2, with a tentative D call TRBD1 (6 bases). Germline CDR1 MNHEY, CDR2 SMNVEV (reference sequence). V was trimmed by 6 bases and J by 2 bases, leaving 16 bases between them. The CDR3 totals 16 residues.

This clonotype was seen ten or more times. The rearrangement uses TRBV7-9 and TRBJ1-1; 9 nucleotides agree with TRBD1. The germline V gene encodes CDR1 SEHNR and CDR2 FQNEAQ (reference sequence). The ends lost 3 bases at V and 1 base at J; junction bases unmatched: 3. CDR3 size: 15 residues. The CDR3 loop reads CASSFGQGKNTEAFF. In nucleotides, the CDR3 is TGTGCCAGCAGCTTCGGACAGGGGAAGAACACTGAAGCTTTCTTT.

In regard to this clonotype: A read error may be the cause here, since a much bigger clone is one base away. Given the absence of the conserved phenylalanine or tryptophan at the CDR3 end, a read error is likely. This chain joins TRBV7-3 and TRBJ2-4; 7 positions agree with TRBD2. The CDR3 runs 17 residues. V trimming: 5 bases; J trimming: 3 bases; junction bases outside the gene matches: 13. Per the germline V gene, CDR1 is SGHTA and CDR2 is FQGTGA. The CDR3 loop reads CASSHGGGPFSKNIQYL. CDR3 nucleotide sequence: TGTGCCAGCAGCCACGGGGGAGGGCCTTTCAGCAAAAACATTCAGTACCTC.

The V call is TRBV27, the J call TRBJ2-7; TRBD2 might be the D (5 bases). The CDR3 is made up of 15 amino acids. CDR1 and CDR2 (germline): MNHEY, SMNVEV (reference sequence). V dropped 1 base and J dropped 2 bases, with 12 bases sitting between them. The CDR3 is CASSLYPGMAYEQYF. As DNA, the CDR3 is TGTGCCAGCAGTTTATATCCGGGGATGGCCTACGAGCAGTACTTC.

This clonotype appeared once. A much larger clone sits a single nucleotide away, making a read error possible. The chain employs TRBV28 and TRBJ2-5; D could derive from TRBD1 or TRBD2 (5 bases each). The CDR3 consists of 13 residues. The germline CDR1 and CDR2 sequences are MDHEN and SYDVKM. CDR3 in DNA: TGTGCCGGCAGTCCCGGGGCGCCGAAGACCCAGTACTTC. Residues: CAGSPGAPKTQYF. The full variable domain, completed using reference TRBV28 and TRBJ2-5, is DVKVTQSSRYLVKRTGEKVFLECVQDMDHENMFWYRQDPGLGLRLIYFSYDVKMKEKGDIPEGYSVSREKKERFSLILESASTNQTSMYLCAGSPGAPKTQYFGPGTRLLVL.

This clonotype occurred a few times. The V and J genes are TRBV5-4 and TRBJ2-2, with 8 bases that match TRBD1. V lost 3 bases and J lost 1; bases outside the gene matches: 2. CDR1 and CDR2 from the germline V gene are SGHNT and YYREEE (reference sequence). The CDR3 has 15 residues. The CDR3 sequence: CASSSQGVNTGELFF. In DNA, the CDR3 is TGTGCCAGCAGCTCACAGGGGGTGAACACCGGGGAGCTGTTTTTT.

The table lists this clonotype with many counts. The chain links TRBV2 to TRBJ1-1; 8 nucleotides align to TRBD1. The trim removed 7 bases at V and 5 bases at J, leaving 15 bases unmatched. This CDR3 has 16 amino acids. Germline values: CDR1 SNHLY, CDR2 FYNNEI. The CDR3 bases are TGTGCCAGCATCCTGGAGGCAGGGGGCAGGGGGACTGAAGCTTTCTTT. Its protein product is CASILEAGGRGTEAFF.

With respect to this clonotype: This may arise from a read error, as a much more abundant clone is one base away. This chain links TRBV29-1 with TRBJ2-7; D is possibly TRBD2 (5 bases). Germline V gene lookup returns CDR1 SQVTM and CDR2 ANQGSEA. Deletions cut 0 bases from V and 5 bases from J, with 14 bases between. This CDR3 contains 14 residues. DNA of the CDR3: TGCAGCGTTGAAGAGGTGGTGGCTAGCAACGAGCAGTACTTC. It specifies CSVEEVVASNEQYF.

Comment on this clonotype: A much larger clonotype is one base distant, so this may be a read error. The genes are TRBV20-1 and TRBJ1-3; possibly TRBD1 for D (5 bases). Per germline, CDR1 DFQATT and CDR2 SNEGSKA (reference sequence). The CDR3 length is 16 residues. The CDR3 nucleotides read TGCAATGTTACGCCGGGGCCTGCAGGTTCTGGAAACACCATATATTTT. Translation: CNVTPGPAGSGNTIYF.

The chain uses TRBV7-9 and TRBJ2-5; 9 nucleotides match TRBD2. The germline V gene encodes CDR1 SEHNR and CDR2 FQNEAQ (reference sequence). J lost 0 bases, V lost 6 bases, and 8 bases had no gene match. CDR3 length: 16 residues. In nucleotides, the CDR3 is TGTGCCAGCAGTCCAAGACTAGCGGAGTACCAAGAGACCCAGTACTTC. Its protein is CASSPRLAEYQETQYF.

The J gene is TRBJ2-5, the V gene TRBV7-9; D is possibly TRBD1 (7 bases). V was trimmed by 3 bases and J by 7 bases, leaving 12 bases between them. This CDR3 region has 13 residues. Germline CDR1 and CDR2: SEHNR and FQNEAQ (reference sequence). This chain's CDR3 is CASSFPGGPTQYF. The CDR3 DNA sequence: TGTGCCAGCAGCTTTCCAGGGGGGCCGACCCAGTACTTC. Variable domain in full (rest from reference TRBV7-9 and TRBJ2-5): DTGVSQNPRHKITKRGQNVTFRCDPISEHNRLYWYRQTLGQGPEFLTYFQNEAQLEKSRLLSDRFSAERPKGSFSTLEIQRTEQGDSAMYLCASSFPGGPTQYFGPGTRLLVL.

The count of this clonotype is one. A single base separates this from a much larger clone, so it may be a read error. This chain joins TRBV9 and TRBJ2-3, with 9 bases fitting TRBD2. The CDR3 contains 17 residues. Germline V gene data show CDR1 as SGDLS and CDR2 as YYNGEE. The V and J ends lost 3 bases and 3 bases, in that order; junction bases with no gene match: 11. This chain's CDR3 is CASSGGHLAGATDTQYF. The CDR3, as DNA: TGTGCCAGCAGCGGGGGACATTTAGCGGGGGCGACAGATACGCAGTATTTT.